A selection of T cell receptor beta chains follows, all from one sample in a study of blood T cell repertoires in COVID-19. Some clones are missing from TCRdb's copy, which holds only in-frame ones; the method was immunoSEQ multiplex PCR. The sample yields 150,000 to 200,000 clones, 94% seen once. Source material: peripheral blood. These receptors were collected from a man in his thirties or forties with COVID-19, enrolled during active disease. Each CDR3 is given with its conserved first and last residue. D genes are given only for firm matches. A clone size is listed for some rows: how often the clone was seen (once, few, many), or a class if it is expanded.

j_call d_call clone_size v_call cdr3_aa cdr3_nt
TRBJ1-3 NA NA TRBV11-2 CASSSLTHRDSGNTIYF TGTGCCAGCAGCTCCCTAACCCACAGGGACTCTGGAAACACCATATATTTT
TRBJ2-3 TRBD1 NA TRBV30 CAWSITGDGTDTQYF TGTGCCTGGAGCATAACAGGGGACGGCACAGATACGCAGTATTTT
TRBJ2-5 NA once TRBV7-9 CASSLVPGLWETQYF TGTGCCAGCAGCTTAGTTCCGGGGTTGTGGGAGACCCAGTACTTC
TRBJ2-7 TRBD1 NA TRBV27 CASRTLTGTGAYEQYF TGTGCCAGCAGGACCTTAACCGGGACAGGAGCTTACGAGCAGTACTTC
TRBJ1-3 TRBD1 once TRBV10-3 CAISRTGTSGNTIYF TGTGCCATCAGTAGGACAGGGACGTCTGGAAACACCATATATTTT
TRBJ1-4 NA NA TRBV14 CASSQRFGDSGTVEKLFF TGTGCCAGCAGCCAACGTTTTGGGGATTCTGGGACTGTGGAAAAACTGTTTTTT
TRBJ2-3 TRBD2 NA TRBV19 CASSWKVAGTDTQYF TGTGCCAGTAGTTGGAAGGTAGCGGGTACAGATACGCAGTATTTT
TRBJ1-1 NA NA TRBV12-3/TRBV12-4 CASSLWTEEAFF TGTGCCAGCAGTTTGTGGACAGAAGAAGCTTTCTTT
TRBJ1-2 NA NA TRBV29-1 CSVSNYGYTF TGCAGCGTCTCTAACTATGGCTACACCTTC
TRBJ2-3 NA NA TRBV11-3 CASSPSLSSTDTQYF TGTGCCAGCAGCCCTTCCTTGTCTAGCACAGATACGCAGTATTTT